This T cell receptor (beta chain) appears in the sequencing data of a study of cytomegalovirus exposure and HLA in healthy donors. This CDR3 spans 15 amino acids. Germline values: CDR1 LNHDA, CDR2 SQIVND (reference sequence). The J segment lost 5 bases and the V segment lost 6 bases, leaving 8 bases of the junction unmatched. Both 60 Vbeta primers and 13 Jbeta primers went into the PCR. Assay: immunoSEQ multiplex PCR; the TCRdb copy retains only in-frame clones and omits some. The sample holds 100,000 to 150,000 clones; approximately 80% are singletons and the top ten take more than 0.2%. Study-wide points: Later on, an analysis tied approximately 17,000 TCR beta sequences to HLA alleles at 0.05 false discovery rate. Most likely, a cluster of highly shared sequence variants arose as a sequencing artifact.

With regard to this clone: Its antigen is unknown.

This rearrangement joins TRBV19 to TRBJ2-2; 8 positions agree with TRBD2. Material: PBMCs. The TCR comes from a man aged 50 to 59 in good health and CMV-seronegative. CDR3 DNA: TGTGCCAGTAGCCTCCCCGGGGGGGCGACCGGGGAGCTGTTTTTT. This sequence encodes CASSLPGGATGELFF.